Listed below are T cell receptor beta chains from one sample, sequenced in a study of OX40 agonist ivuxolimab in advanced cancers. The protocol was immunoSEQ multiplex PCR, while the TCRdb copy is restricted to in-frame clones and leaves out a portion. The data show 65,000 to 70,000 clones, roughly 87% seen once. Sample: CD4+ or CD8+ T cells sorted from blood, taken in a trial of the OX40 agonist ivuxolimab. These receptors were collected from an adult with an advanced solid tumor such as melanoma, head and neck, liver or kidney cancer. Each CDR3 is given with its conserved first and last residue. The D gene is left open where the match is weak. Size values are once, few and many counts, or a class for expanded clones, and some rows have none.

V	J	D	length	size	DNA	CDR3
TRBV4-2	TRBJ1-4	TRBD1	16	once	TGTGCCAGCAGCCGAATGACACAGGGGGCGGGTGAAAAACTGTTTTTT	CASSRMTQGAGEKLFF
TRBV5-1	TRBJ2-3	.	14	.	TGCGCCAGCAGCCCGGCGGGGAAAACAGATACGCAGTATTTT	CASSPAGKTDTQYF
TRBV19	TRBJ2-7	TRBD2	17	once	TGTGCCTCCTACGTTGGGACTAGCGGGTGTCCCCCCTACGAGCAGTACTTC	CASYVGTSGCPPYEQYF
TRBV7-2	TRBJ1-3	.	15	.	TGTGCCAGCAGCTTACACAGGAGCTCTGGAAACACCATATATTTT	CASSLHRSSGNTIYF
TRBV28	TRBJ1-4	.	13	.	TGTGCCAGCAGTTTGAGAACTAATGAAAAACTGTTTTTT	CASSLRTNEKLFF
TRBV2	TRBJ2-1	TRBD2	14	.	TGTGCCAGCAGTATAGCGGGAACCTACAATGAGCAGTTCTTC	CASSIAGTYNEQFF
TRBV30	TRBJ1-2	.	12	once	TGTGCCTGGGGGAGGGGGGTGGGCGGCTACACCTTC	CAWGRGVGGYTF
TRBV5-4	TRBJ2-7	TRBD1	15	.	TGTGCCAGCAGCCTAGAAAGGGGACAGGGATACGAGCAGTACTTC	CASSLERGQGYEQYF
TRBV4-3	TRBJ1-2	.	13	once	TGCGCCAGCAGCCCCGGGACCGCCTATGGCTACACCTTC	CASSPGTAYGYTF
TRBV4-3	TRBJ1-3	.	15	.	TGCGCCAGCAGCCAAGATAATCGAGGGGGAAGCACCATACATTTT	CASSQDNRGGSTIHF
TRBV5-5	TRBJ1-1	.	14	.	TGTGCCAGCAGCGTACAGGGTGGTCACACTGAAGCTTTCTTT	CASSVQGGHTEAFF
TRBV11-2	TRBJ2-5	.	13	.	TGTGCCAGCAGACCCACCAGGGGTGAGACCCAGTACTTC	CASRPTRGETQYF
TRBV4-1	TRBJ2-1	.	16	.	TGCGCCAGCAGCCAAGATATTAACACCTCCTACAATGAGCAGTTCTTC	CASSQDINTSYNEQFF
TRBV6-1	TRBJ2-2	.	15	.	TGTGCCAGCACAAGCGGGACAGCGAACACCGGGGAGCTGTTTTTT	CASTSGTANTGELFF
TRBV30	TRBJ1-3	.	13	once	TGTGCCTGGGAAAGGGTGTCTGGAAACACCATATATTTT	CAWERVSGNTIYF
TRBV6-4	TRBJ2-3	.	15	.	TGTGCCAGCAGGGCCCGGGGACGGGGCACAGATACGCAGTATTTT	CASRARGRGTDTQYF
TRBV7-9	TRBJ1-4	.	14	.	TGTGCCAGCAGCCCCTCAGGGATTCTTGAAAAACTGTTTTTT	CASSPSGILEKLFF
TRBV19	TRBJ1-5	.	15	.	TGTGCCAGTAGTATACAAAGACTGTTAAATCAGCCCCAGCATTTT	CASSIQRLLNQPQHF
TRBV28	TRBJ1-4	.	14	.	TGTGCCAGCAGTTTATCGGGGGGGGGTGAAAAACTGTTTTTT	CASSLSGGGEKLFF
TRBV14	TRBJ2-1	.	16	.	TGTGCCAGCAGCCAAGATTTAAACCCCCCACGCAATGAGCAGTTCTTC	CASSQDLNPPRNEQFF
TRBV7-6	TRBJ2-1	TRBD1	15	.	TGTGCCAGCAGCAAAGGGACAGGGGCATACAATGAGCAGTTCTTC	CASSKGTGAYNEQFF
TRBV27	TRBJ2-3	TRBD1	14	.	TGTGCCAGCAGTTTTACAGGGGCGACAGATACGCAGTATTTT	CASSFTGATDTQYF
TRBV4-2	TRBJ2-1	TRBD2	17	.	TGTGCCAGCAGCCAAGAGGGACTAGCCATTGCCTACAATGAGCAGTTCTTC	CASSQEGLAIAYNEQFF
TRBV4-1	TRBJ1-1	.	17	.	TGCGCCAGCAGCCTCCTACAAGGGGTGGGGGCCCGGGGTGAAGCTTTCTTT	CASSLLQGVGARGEAFF
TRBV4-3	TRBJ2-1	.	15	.	TGCGCCAGCAGCCAAAGTGGGGCGGGAAACAATGAGCAGTTCTTC	CASSQSGAGNNEQFF
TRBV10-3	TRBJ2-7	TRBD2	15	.	TGTGCCATCAGTGAGTTCCTAGCGGGAGCCTACGAGCAGTACTTC	CAISEFLAGAYEQYF
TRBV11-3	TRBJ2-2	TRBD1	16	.	TGTGCCAGCAGCCCGGCCGGGACAGGGGGCTTCCGGGAGCTGTTTTTT	CASSPAGTGGFRELFF
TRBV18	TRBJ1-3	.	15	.	TGTGCCAGCTCACCGACGGACAGCTCTGGAAACACCATATATTTT	CASSPTDSSGNTIYF
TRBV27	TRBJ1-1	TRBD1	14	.	TGTGCCAGCAGTCCCGACAGGGCGGGCACTGAAGCTTTCTTT	CASSPDRAGTEAFF
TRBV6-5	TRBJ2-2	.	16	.	TGTGCCAGCAGTTCCGACGGACGGATCAACACCGGGGAGCTGTTTTTT	CASSSDGRINTGELFF
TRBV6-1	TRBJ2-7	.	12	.	TGTGCCAGCAGTGAAGCTCAGGGTAAGCAGTACTTC	CASSEAQGKQYF
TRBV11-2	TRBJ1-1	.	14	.	TGTGCCAGCAGCCCAAAGACAGGGAACACTGAAGCTTTCTTT	CASSPKTGNTEAFF
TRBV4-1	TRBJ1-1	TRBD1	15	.	TGCGCCAGCAGCCAAGACAGGGGGCGCGGCACTGAAGCTTTCTTT	CASSQDRGRGTEAFF
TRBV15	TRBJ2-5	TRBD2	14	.	TGTGCCACCAGCAGAGATCGGGGGGGAGAGACCCAGTACTTC	CATSRDRGGETQYF
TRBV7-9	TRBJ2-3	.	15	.	TGTGCCAGCAGCTTAGGGAGCACGGGGACAGATACGCAGTATTTT	CASSLGSTGTDTQYF
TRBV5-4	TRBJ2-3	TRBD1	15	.	TGTGCCAGCAGCCTTGGACAGGGGGTTGTAGATACGCAGTATTTT	CASSLGQGVVDTQYF
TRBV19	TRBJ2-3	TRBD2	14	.	TGTGCCAGTAGCCCTAGCGGGACCAGAGATACGCAGTATTTT	CASSPSGTRDTQYF
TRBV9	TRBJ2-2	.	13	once	TGTGCCAGCAGGGACCCAAACACCGGGGAGCTGTTTTTT	CASRDPNTGELFF
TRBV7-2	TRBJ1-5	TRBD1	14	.	TGTGCCAGCAGCACGGACAGGGTGGGTCAGCCCCAGCATTTT	CASSTDRVGQPQHF
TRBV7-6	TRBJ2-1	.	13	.	TGTGCCAGCAGCTTAGCGTTCGGGGATGAGCAGTTCTTC	CASSLAFGDEQFF
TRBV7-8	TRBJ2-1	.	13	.	TGTGCCAGCAGACCCGGGACCTACAATGAGCAGTTCTTC	CASRPGTYNEQFF
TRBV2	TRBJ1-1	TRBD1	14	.	TGTGCCAGCGCACGGGGGACAGCGAACACTGAAGCTTTCTTT	CASARGTANTEAFF
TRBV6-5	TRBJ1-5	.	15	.	TGTGCCAGCAGTGCGCAGGGAATTGGCAATCAGCCCCAGCATTTT	CASSAQGIGNQPQHF